The source of this T cell receptor beta chain is a study of cytomegalovirus exposure and HLA in healthy donors. The CDR3 totals 15 residues. Between the trimmed V and J ends, which lost 2 bases and 2 bases, there was a span of 12 bases. Germline CDR1 MDHEN, CDR2 SYDVKM. Only one count was recorded for this clone. Assay used: immunoSEQ multiplex PCR; TCRdb lists only in-frame clones, some missing. The sample includes 330,000 or so clones, about nine tenths of them seen just once. The 120-subject validation cohort, separate from the approximately 660-subject first cohort, included the donors. The V call is TRBV28, the J call TRBJ1-1; D remains unclear. Sequencing was carried out using PBMCs. The sequence was obtained from a woman aged 18 to 35 in good health and CMV-seronegative. The CDR3 here is CASSLNPPTNTEAFF. DNA of the CDR3: TGTGCCAGCAGTTTAAATCCCCCCACAAACACTGAAGCTTTCTTT.